The next 32 T cell receptor beta chains were all read from a single sample in a study of T-cell memory formation after mild COVID-19. MiXCR was run by TCRdb on the 5' RACE reads, yielding one entry per CDR3 protein. In the table there are approximately 350,000 distinct CDR3 sequences, 10% to 15% of which are singletons. Sequencing was done on a sample of PBMCs or a T cell subset sorted from them (not recorded which). These TCRs come from a young man who had mild COVID-19 (a few samples of this study predate the infection). Cell type and time point are not known.

This clonotype was counted only a few times. The CDR3 DNA is TGTGCCAGCAGTTACACCGGATCCGGAGGGGGTGAGCAGTTCTTC. Amino acids: CASSYTGSGGGEQFF. The rearrangement joins TRBV6-6 to TRBJ2-1; TRBD1 or TRBD2 may be the D gene (6 bases each). The CDR3 is 15 amino acids. V was pared by 2 bases and J by 9 bases, with 17 bases between. Germline V CDR1 and CDR2: MNHNY, SVGAGI (reference sequence).

This chain links TRBV28 with TRBJ1-5, with 8 nucleotides matching TRBD1. The germline V gene has CDR1 MDHEN and CDR2 SYDVKM. CDR3 length: 15 amino acids. V shed 3 bases, J shed 5 bases, and the junction held 6 bases outside the gene matches. CDR3 coding DNA: TGTGCCAGCAGTTTGGGTGGACAGGGCGATCAGCCCCAGCATTTT. Translation: CASSLGGQGDQPQHF.

This chain joins TRBV18 and TRBJ2-2; the D gene is possibly TRBD1 (6 bases). The V and J ends lost 3 bases and 0 bases respectively, with 8 bases between them. CDR3 length: 15 residues. Germline CDR1 and CDR2: KGHSH and LQKENI. CDR3 residues: CASSPDRPNTGELFF. The CDR3 DNA reads as TGTGCCAGCTCACCGGACAGACCGAACACCGGGGAGCTGTTTTTT. Together with reference TRBV18 and TRBJ2-2, the CDR3 gives the full variable domain: NAGVMQNPRHLVRRRGQEARLRCSPMKGHSHVYWYRQLPEEGLKFMVYLQKENIIDESGMPKERFSAEFPKEGPSILRIQQVVRGDSAAYFCASSPDRPNTGELFFGEGSRLTVL.

The chain employs TRBV2 and TRBJ1-5; 8 nucleotides align to TRBD1. Trimming removed 6 bases from V and 10 bases from J; junction bases left unmatched: 14. The CDR3 extends over 15 amino acids. Germline V lookup: CDR1 SNHLY, CDR2 FYNNEI. Written as DNA, the CDR3 is TGTGCCAGCAGCGGGGAGACAGGGGCTGTTATACCCCAGCATTTT. Translated: CASSGETGAVIPQHF.

This clonotype was counted between two and nine times. The V call is TRBV20-1, the J call TRBJ1-6; D possibly corresponds to TRBD1 (5 bases). Germline assignment: CDR1 DFQATT and CDR2 SNEGSKA (reference sequence). Trimming stripped 3 bases from V and 7 bases from J, with 10 bases between. The CDR3 length is 13 residues. Here the CDR3 DNA reads TGCAGTGCTAGTGGCAGGGCGAATTCACCCCTCCACTTT. It encodes CSASGRANSPLHF.

The chain links TRBV30 to TRBJ1-2; 9 bases align to TRBD1. Trimming at V came to 5 bases and at J to 4 bases, leaving 11 bases not matched to a gene. The germline CDR1 and CDR2 sequences are GTSNPN and SVGIG (reference sequence). This CDR3 spans 15 amino acids. CDR3: CAWSPGDREIYGYTF. Here the CDR3 DNA reads TGTGCCTGGTCTCCGGGGGACAGGGAGATCTATGGCTACACCTTC.

This chain links TRBV7-8 with TRBJ1-5; the match to TRBD1 covers 9 bases. The CDR3 has 14 residues. Trimming at V came to 5 bases and at J to 6 bases, leaving 5 bases not matched to a gene. Germline loops: CDR1 SGHVS, CDR2 FQNEAQ. CDR3 sequence reads: CASSVQGAGQPQHF. DNA of the CDR3: TGTGCCAGCAGCGTACAGGGGGCGGGTCAGCCCCAGCATTTT.

The CDR3 bases are TGTGCCAGCAAGGGGCGGGGCACAGATACGCAGTATTTT. It specifies CASKGRGTDTQYF. The V gene is TRBV7-8, the J gene TRBJ2-3; D may be TRBD1 or TRBD2 (5 bases each). The V end lost 7 bases, the J end lost 1 base, and 9 bases lay between the germline ends. Germline CDR1 reads SGHVS; CDR2 reads FQNEAQ. The CDR3 extends over 13 amino acids.

This chain links TRBV24-1 with TRBJ2-1, with D perhaps matching TRBD2 (5 bases). The CDR3 consists of 13 residues. CDR1 and CDR2 (germline): KGHDR, SFDVKD. Trimming stripped 4 bases from V and 8 bases from J, with 11 bases between. The CDR3 region is CATSDPLVHEQFF. The CDR3 nucleotides read TGTGCCACCAGTGACCCACTAGTTCATGAGCAGTTCTTC.

This clonotype was found a few times. This chain links TRBV11-2 with TRBJ1-1; D remains ambiguous. Germline V gives CDR1 SGHAT, CDR2 FQNNGV. The V gene lost 7 bases and the J gene lost 1 base, with 10 bases spanning the gap. The CDR3 has 13 residues. In DNA, the CDR3 is TGTGCCAGCACCCGAACGGGGAACACTGAAGCTTTCTTT. Protein product: CASTRTGNTEAFF.

The V and J genes are TRBV10-1 and TRBJ1-6; D remains ambiguous. This CDR3 comprises 13 residues. Germline V CDR1 and CDR2: WNHNN, SYGVQD (reference sequence). V lost 0 bases to trimming and J lost 8 bases, with 5 bases between them. DNA of the CDR3: TGCGCCAGCAGTGAGTCAGGGTATTCACCCCTCCACTTT. This encodes CASSESGYSPLHF.

This clonotype appeared a few times. This chain joins TRBV20-1 and TRBJ2-5; D unclear. The CDR3 runs to 12 residues. Germline V lookup: CDR1 DFQATT, CDR2 SNEGSKA (reference sequence). Trimming removed 6 bases at V and 6 bases at J, with 14 bases between. The CDR3 is CSASVPAKTQYF. CDR3 DNA: TGCAGTGCCTCGGTCCCGGCGAAGACCCAGTACTTC.

This clonotype was recorded at least ten times. V usage is TRBV4-3 and J usage is TRBJ2-3; no clear D gene. The CDR3 totals 18 residues. Germline V gene lookup returns CDR1 LGHNA and CDR2 YSLEER. V was shortened by 3 bases and J by 0 bases, with 19 bases between the two germline ends. The CDR3 DNA reads as TGCGCCAGCAGCCAGGGAATCGCAGTGGCAGCTAGCACAGATACGCAGTATTTT. Translated, it gives CASSQGIAVAASTDTQYF.

This chain uses TRBV7-8 with TRBJ2-2; the match to TRBD1 covers 8 bases. Germline assignment: CDR1 SGHVS and CDR2 FQNEAQ. Losses at the gene ends were 0 bases for V and 7 bases for J; bases not matched to a gene: 7. The CDR3 runs to 16 residues. In DNA form, the CDR3 reads TGTGCCAGCAGCTTAGCCCCCAGGGGGCAAGTCGGGGAGCTGTTTTTT. Translated, it gives CASSLAPRGQVGELFF. The full variable domain, in which reference TRBV7-8 and TRBJ2-2 provide the parts outside the CDR3, is GAGVSQSPRYKVAKRGQDVALRCDPISGHVSLFWYQQALGQGPEFLTYFQNEAQLDKSGLPSDRFFAERPEGSVSTLKIQRTQQEDSAVYLCASSLAPRGQVGELFFGEGSRLTVL.

Written as DNA, the CDR3 is TGTGCCAGCAGTGGTCTCTGGGCTGAAAAACTGTTTTTT. Protein sequence: CASSGLWAEKLFF. This chain connects TRBV2 to TRBJ1-4; D is uncertain. The CDR3 spans 13 residues. Trimming cost V 4 bases and J 7 bases, with 10 bases left between them. Germline lookup yields CDR1 SNHLY and CDR2 FYNNEI.

This clonotype has a handful of counts. This chain's CDR3 is CASSYSGVTTNNEQFF. The CDR3 nucleotides read TGTGCCAGCAGTTACTCGGGCGTAACAACCAACAATGAGCAGTTCTTC. V is TRBV6-6 and J is TRBJ2-1; D is unresolved. The CDR3 is 16 amino acids. The ends were cut back, 0 bases at V and 5 bases at J, with 14 bases in the middle. Germline-derived CDR1 and CDR2 are MNHNY and SVGAGI (reference sequence).

This clonotype showed up many times. CDR3 sequence: CASSIGFGTAGNTIYF. The CDR3 DNA reads TGTGCCAGCAGCATAGGGTTCGGGACGGCTGGAAACACCATATATTTT. V is TRBV11-2 and J is TRBJ1-3, with a weak D call TRBD1 (5 bases). The length of the CDR3 is 16 residues. Germline V gives CDR1 SGHAT, CDR2 FQNNGV. Trimming left V 5 bases short and J 2 bases short, with 16 bases between. The full variable domain, completed using reference TRBV11-2 and TRBJ1-3, is EAGVAQSPRYKIIEKRQSVAFWCNPISGHATLYWYQQILGQGPKLLIQFQNNGVVDDSQLPKDRFSAERLKGVDSTLKIQPAKLEDSAVYLCASSIGFGTAGNTIYFGEGSWLTVV.

This clonotype was observed a handful of times. This rearrangement joins TRBV7-2 to TRBJ2-1; D gene unclear. Germline CDR1 reads SGHTA; CDR2 reads FQGNSA. The CDR3 is 12 residues long. Trimming cost V 0 bases and J 8 bases, with 5 bases left between them. CDR3 sequence (DNA): TGTGCCAGCAGCTTAGCAGACTATGAGCAGTTCTTC. Translation: CASSLADYEQFF. Based on the CDR3 plus reference TRBV7-2 and TRBJ2-1, the full variable domain is GAGVSQSPSNKVTEKGKDVELRCDPISGHTALYWYRQSLGQGLEFLIYFQGNSAPDKSGLPSDRFSAERTGGSVSTLTIQRTQQEDSAVYLCASSLADYEQFFGPGTRLTVL.

At least ten counts were recorded for this clonotype. This chain uses TRBV12-3 or TRBV12-4 with TRBJ2-2, with a weak D call TRBD1 (7 bases). The CDR3 covers 15 residues. V was trimmed by 10 bases and J by 5 bases, leaving 20 bases between them. CDR3 amino acids: CATLSGGPGTGELFF. CDR3 coding DNA: TGTGCCACCCTCTCAGGGGGGCCTGGAACCGGGGAGCTGTTTTTT.

J is TRBJ1-1 and V is TRBV7-2; maybe TRBD1 (6 bases). Germline V gives CDR1 SGHTA, CDR2 FQGNSA. The CDR3 sequence is 17 residues long. Trimming took off 5 bases at V and 4 bases at J, with 23 bases between the two ends. CDR3 sequence: CASSLLIWGGAGTEAFF. CDR3 nucleotides: TGTGCCAGCAGCCTACTAATATGGGGGGGCGCGGGCACTGAAGCTTTCTTT.

This clonotype was picked up a small number of times. The chain carries TRBV25-1 and TRBJ2-3, with 13 bases identical to TRBD2. CDR3 length: 17 amino acids. V lost 4 bases to trimming and J lost 2 bases; unmatched junction nucleotides: 6. The germline V gene has CDR1 MGHDK and CDR2 SYGVNS. CDR3 DNA: TGTGCCAGCAGTGGCTGGACTAGCGGGGGTCTCACAGATACGCAGTATTTT. This sequence encodes CASSGWTSGGLTDTQYF.

Ten or more counts support this clonotype. V usage is TRBV12-3 or TRBV12-4 and J usage is TRBJ1-5, with 9 bases fitting TRBD1. V lost 5 bases to trimming and J lost 1 base; unmatched junction nucleotides: 9. The CDR3 is 17 residues long. The CDR3 is CASSLGQGRVSNQPQHF. CDR3 coding DNA: TGTGCCAGCAGTCTCGGACAGGGGCGAGTAAGCAATCAGCCCCAGCATTTT.

The chain carries TRBV6-5 and TRBJ2-1, with D unresolved. Trimming cost V 0 bases and J 9 bases, with 12 bases left between them. The CDR3 loop spans 14 amino acids. Germline V gene data show CDR1 as MNHEY and CDR2 as SVGAGI. The CDR3 DNA sequence: TGTGCCAGCAGTTACTCCTCCGGACGGGCTGAGCAGTTCTTC. Translating it yields CASSYSSGRAEQFF.

The rearrangement joins TRBV18 to TRBJ1-4; 7 bases fit TRBD1. V gave up 5 bases and J gave up 0 bases; unmatched junction bases: 12. The CDR3 runs to 18 residues. Germline V lookup: CDR1 KGHSH, CDR2 LQKENI. CDR3 in amino acids: CASSSNLGQPATNEKLFF. The CDR3 bases are TGTGCCAGCTCATCAAACTTGGGACAGCCGGCAACTAATGAAAAACTGTTTTTT.

This clonotype showed up just a few times. The chain joins TRBV3-1 to TRBJ2-3, with 10 bases fitting TRBD2. Germline CDR1 LGHDT, CDR2 YNNKEL (reference sequence). The length of the CDR3 is 16 residues. V shed 2 bases and J 2 bases; nucleotides not matched to a gene: 4. For the CDR3, the DNA is TGTGCCAGCAGCCAAACGGGACTAGCGTACACAGATACGCAGTATTTT. Amino acid sequence: CASSQTGLAYTDTQYF.

This chain links TRBV27 with TRBJ2-2; 8 bases agree with TRBD1. Germline-derived CDR1 and CDR2 are MNHEY and SMNVEV (reference sequence). This CDR3 has 14 residues. J was trimmed by 7 bases and V by 6 bases; bases with no gene match: 7. DNA for the CDR3: TGTGCCAGCAGCCGGACAGGGTTCCGCGGGGAGCTGTTTTTT. Amino acids: CASSRTGFRGELFF.

This clonotype has only a few counts. This sequence joins TRBV12-3 or TRBV12-4 and TRBJ1-2, with D maybe TRBD1 (6 bases). V shed 3 bases and J shed 8 bases, with 10 bases lying between them. CDR3 length equals 12 residues. The CDR3 protein is CASSFPQGGYTF. The CDR3 nucleotides read TGTGCCAGCAGTTTCCCCCAGGGGGGCTACACCTTC.

The table lists this clonotype with a few counts. This sequence joins TRBV4-3 and TRBJ2-3; 9 bases match TRBD1. CDR1 is LGHNA, CDR2 YSLEER, per germline. V shed 4 bases and J 4 bases; nucleotides not matched to a gene: 15. CDR3 size: 18 residues. CDR3 protein: CASSLGPGTGRVADTQYF. The DNA for the CDR3 is TGCGCCAGCAGCCTGGGACCCGGGACAGGGAGGGTGGCAGATACGCAGTATTTT.

In its sample, this clonotype was seen many times. V is TRBV7-3 and J is TRBJ2-5; weak D call: TRBD1 (5 bases). Germline V gene sequence: CDR1 SGHTA, CDR2 FQGTGA. CDR3 length: 14 residues. V was pared by 6 bases and J by 5 bases, with 16 bases between. The CDR3 region is CASSERGGQETQYF. The CDR3 coding sequence is TGTGCCAGCAGTGAAAGGGGTGGCCAGGAGACCCAGTACTTC.

This sequence joins TRBV9 and TRBJ2-6; D is undetermined. Germline V gives CDR1 SGDLS, CDR2 YYNGEE. Trimming removed 4 bases at V and 2 bases at J, with 7 bases between. The CDR3 contains 14 residues. CDR3 sequence (DNA): TGTGCCAGCAGCCGGTCCCCTGGGGCCAACGTCCTGACTTTC. It is translated as CASSRSPGANVLTF. The entire variable domain, with the rest obtained from reference TRBV9 and TRBJ2-6, is as follows: DSGVTQTPKHLITATGQRVTLRCSPRSGDLSVYWYQQSLDQGLQFLIQYYNGEERAKGNILERFSAQQFPDLHSELNLSSLELGDSALYFCASSRSPGANVLTFGAGSRLTVL.

This clonotype was seen at least ten times. This chain links TRBV7-2 with TRBJ2-1; TRBD2 matches at 10 bases. Germline trimming cut 4 bases from V and 4 bases from J; bases unmatched to any gene: 1. The germline V gene has CDR1 SGHTA and CDR2 FQGNSA. The length of the CDR3 is 14 residues. In DNA, the CDR3 is TGTGCCAGCAGCTCACTAGCGGGGTACAATGAGCAGTTCTTC. Encoded protein: CASSSLAGYNEQFF.

The V call is TRBV19, the J call TRBJ2-7, with a tentative D call TRBD1 (6 bases). The CDR3 has 13 residues. The germline V gene encodes CDR1 LNHDA and CDR2 SQIVND (reference sequence). Between the trimmed V and J ends, which lost 3 bases and 4 bases, there was a span of 10 bases. The CDR3 sequence is CASSMGRGYEQYF. CDR3 DNA sequence: TGTGCCAGTAGTATGGGCAGGGGTTACGAGCAGTACTTC.